This T cell receptor (beta chain) was observed in a study of CD8 T cells in Susac syndrome. Random hexamers were used to reverse transcribe the RNA input (roughly 0.5 to 1 ug). MiXCR, run by TCRdb on the immunoSEQ multiplex PCR reads, gives a single entry per CDR3 protein. In the table there are 90,000 or so distinct CDR3 sequences, approximately 92% of which are singletons. Sequencing input: CD8+ T cells from PBMCs. The receptor's source is a human donor in good health.

The CDR3 is CASSYGQGSSYEQYF. The CDR3 DNA reads TGTGCCAGCAGCTACGGACAGGGATCTTCCTACGAGCAGTACTTC. The V call is TRBV11-2, the J call TRBJ2-7; TRBD1 matches 8 bases. The CDR3 spans 15 residues. With V trimmed by 4 bases and J by 1 base, 6 bases remained unmatched. CDR1 and CDR2 (germline): SGHAT, FQNNGV.